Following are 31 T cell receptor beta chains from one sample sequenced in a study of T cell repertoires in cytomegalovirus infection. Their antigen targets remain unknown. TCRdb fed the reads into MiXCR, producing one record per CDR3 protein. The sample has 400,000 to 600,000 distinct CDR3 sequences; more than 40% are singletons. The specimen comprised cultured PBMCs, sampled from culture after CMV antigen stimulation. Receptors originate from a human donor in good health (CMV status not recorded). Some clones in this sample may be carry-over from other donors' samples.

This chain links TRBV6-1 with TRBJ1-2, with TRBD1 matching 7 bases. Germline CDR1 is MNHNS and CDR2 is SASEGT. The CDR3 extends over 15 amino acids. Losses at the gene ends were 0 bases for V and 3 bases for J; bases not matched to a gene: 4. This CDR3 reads CASSEAGTEHYGYTF. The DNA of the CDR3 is TGTGCCAGCAGTGAAGCGGGGACAGAGCACTATGGCTACACCTTC.

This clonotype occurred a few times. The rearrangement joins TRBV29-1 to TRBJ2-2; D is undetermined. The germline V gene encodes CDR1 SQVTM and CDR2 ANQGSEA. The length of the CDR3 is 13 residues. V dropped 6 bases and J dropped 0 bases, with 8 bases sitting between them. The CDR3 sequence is CSVATTNTGELFF. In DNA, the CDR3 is TGCAGCGTAGCTACAACGAACACCGGGGAGCTGTTTTTT.

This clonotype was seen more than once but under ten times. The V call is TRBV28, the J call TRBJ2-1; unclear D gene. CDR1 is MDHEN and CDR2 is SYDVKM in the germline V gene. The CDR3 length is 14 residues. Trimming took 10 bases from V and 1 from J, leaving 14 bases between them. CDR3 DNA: TGTGCCACGACGCTAGTTCTATCCTACAATGAGCAGTTCTTC. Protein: CATTLVLSYNEQFF.

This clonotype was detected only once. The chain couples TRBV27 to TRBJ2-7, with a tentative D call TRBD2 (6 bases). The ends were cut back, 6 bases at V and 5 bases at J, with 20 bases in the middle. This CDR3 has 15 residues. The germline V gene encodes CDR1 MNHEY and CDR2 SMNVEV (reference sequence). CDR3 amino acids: CASRASGGPGNEQYF. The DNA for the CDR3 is TGTGCCAGCAGGGCCTCCGGGGGTCCGGGGAACGAGCAGTACTTC.

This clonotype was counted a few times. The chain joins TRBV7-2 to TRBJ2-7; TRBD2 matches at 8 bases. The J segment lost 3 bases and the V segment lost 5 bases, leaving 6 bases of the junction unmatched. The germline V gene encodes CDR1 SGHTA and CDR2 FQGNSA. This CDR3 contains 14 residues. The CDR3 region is CASSRAGTSYEQYF. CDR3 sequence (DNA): TGTGCCAGCAGCCGCGCCGGGACTAGCTACGAGCAGTACTTC. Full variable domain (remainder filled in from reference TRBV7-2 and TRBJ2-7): GAGVSQSPSNKVTEKGKDVELRCDPISGHTALYWYRQSLGQGLEFLIYFQGNSAPDKSGLPSDRFSAERTGGSVSTLTIQRTQQEDSAVYLCASSRAGTSYEQYFGPGTRLTVT.

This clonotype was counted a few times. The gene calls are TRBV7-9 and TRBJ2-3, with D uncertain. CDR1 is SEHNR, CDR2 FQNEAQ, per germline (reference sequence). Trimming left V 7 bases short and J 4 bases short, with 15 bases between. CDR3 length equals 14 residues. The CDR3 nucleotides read TGTGCCAGCACCGTAGGCGGCGTCGCAGATACGCAGTATTTT. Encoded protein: CASTVGGVADTQYF.

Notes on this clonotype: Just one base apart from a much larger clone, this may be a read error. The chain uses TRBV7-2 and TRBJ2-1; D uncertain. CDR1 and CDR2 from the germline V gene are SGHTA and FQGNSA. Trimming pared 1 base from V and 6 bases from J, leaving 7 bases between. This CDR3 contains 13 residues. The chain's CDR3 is CASSLVDGNEQFF. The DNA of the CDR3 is TGTGCCAGCAGCTTAGTCGACGGCAATGAGCAGTTCTTC.

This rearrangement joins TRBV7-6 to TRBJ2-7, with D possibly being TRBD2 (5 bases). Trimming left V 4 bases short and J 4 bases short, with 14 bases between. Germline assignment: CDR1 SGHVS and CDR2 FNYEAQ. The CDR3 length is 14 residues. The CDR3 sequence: CASSSTRGGYEQYF. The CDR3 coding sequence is TGTGCCAGCAGCTCCACCCGGGGTGGTTACGAGCAGTACTTC.

CDR3 nucleotides: TGTGCCAGCAGTTTTGGGCCAAATCAGCCCCAGCATTTT. This codes for CASSFGPNQPQHF. V and J are TRBV27 and TRBJ1-5, with unresolved D. Trimming left V 3 bases short and J 4 bases short, with 7 bases between. CDR3 length: 13 residues. The germline CDR1 and CDR2 sequences are MNHEY and SMNVEV (reference sequence).

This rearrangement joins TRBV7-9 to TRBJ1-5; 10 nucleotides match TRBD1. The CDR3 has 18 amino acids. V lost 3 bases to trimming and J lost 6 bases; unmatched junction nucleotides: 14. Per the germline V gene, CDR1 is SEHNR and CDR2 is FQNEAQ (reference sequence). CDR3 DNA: TGTGCCAGCAGCTTTGGTGCGACAGGGGGCGCAGGTAGTCAGCCCCAGCATTTT. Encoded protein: CASSFGATGGAGSQPQHF.

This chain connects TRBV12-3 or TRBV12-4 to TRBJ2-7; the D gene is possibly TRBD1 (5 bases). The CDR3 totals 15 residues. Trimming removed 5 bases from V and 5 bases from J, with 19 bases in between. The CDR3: CASSPFRRQPDEQYF. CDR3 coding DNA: TGTGCCAGCAGTCCCTTTCGCCGACAGCCCGACGAGCAGTACTTC.

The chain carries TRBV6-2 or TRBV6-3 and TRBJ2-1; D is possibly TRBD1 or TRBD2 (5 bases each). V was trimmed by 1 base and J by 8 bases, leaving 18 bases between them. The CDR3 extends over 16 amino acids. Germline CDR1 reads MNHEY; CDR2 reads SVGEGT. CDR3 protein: CASSYYGGVGPDEQFF. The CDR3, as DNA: TGTGCCAGCAGTTACTATGGGGGTGTTGGCCCAGATGAGCAGTTCTTC.

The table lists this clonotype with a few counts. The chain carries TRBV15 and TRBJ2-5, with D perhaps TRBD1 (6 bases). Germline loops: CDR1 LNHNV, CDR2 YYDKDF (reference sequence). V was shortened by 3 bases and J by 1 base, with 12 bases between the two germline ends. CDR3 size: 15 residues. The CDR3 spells CATSRIAGAQETQYF. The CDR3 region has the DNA TGTGCCACCAGCAGGATCGCAGGGGCCCAAGAGACCCAGTACTTC.

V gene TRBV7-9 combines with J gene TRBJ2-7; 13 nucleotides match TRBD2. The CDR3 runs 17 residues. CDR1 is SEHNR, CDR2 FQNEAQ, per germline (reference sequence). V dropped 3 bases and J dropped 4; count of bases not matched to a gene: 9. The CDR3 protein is CASSFGLAGELTYEQYF. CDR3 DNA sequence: TGTGCCAGCAGCTTCGGACTAGCGGGAGAGCTAACGTACGAGCAGTACTTC. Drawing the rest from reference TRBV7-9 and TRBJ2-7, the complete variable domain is DTGVSQNPRHKITKRGQNVTFRCDPISEHNRLYWYRQTLGQGPEFLTYFQNEAQLEKSRLLSDRFSAERPKGSFSTLEIQRTEQGDSAMYLCASSFGLAGELTYEQYFGPGTRLTVT.

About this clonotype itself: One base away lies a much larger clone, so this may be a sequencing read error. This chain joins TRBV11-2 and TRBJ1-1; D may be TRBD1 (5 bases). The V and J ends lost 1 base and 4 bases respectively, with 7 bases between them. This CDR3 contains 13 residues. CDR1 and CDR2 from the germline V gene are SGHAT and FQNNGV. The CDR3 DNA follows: TGTGCCAGCAGCTTAGCAGGGTTCACTGAAGCTTTCTTT. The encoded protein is CASSLAGFTEAFF.

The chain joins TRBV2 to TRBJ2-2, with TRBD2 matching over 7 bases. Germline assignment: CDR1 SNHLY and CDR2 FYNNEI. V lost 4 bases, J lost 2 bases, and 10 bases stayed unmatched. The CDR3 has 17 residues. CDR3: CASSVGGLDRNTGELFF. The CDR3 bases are TGTGCCAGCAGTGTTGGTGGACTAGATCGTAACACCGGGGAGCTGTTTTTT.

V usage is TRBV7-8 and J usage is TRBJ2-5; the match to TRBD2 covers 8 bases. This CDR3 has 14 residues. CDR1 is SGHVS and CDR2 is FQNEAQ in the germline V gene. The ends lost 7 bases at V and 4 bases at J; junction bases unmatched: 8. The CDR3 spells CASILYGGAETQYF. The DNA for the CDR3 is TGTGCCAGCATCCTTTACGGGGGGGCAGAGACCCAGTACTTC. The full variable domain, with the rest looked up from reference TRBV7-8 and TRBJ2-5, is GAGVSQSPRYKVAKRGQDVALRCDPISGHVSLFWYQQALGQGPEFLTYFQNEAQLDKSGLPSDRFFAERPEGSVSTLKIQRTQQEDSAVYLCASILYGGAETQYFGPGTRLLVL.

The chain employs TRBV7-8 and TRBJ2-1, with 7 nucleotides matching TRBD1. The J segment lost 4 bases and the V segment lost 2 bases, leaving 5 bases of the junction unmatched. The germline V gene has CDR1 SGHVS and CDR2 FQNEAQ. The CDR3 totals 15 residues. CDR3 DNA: TGTGCCAGCAGCTTATCGGCAGGGGGATACAATGAGCAGTTCTTC. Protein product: CASSLSAGGYNEQFF.

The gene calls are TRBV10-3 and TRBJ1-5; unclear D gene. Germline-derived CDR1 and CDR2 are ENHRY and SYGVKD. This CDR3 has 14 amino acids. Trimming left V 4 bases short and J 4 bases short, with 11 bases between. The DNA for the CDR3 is TGTGCCATCAGTGGTCAGTCGACTAATCAGCCCCAGCATTTT. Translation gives CAISGQSTNQPQHF.

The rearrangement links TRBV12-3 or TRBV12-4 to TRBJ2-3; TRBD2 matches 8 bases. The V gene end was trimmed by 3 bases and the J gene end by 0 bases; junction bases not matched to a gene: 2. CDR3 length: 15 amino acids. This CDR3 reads CASSLRGESTDTQYF. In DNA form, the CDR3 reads TGTGCCAGCAGTTTGCGGGGGGAAAGCACAGATACGCAGTATTTT.

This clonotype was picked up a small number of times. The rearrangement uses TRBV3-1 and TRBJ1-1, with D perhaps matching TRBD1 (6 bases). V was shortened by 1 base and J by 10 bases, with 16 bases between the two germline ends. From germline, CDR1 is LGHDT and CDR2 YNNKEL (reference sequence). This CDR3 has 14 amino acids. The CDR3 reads CASSQAEAQGRAFF. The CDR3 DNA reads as TGTGCCAGCAGCCAAGCCGAAGCACAGGGTAGAGCTTTCTTT.

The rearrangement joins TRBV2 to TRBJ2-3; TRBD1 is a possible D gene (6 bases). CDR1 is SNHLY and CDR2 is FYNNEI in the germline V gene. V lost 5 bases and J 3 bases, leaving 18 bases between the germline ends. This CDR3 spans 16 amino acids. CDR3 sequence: CASSSPGHRRTDTQYF. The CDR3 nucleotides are TGTGCCAGCAGTTCACCGGGACACCGGAGGACAGATACGCAGTATTTT.

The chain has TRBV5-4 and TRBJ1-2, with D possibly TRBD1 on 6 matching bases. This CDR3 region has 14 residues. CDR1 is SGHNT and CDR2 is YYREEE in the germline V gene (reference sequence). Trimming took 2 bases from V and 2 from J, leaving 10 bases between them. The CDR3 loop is CASSLQGQNYGYTF. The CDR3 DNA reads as TGTGCCAGCAGCTTACAAGGACAGAACTATGGCTACACCTTC.

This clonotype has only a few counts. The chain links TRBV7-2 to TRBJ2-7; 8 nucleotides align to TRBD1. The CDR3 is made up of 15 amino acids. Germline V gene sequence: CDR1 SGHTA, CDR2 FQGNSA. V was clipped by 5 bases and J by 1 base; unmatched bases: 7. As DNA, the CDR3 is TGTGCCAGCAGCATTTCCGGGACAGGATCCTACGAGCAGTACTTC. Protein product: CASSISGTGSYEQYF.

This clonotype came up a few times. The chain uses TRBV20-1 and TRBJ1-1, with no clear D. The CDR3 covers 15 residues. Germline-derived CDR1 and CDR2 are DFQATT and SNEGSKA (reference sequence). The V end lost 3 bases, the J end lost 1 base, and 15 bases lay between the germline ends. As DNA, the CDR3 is TGCAGTGCTAGCGGTTCCGGGTTCGGGAACACTGAAGCTTTCTTT. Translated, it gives CSASGSGFGNTEAFF.

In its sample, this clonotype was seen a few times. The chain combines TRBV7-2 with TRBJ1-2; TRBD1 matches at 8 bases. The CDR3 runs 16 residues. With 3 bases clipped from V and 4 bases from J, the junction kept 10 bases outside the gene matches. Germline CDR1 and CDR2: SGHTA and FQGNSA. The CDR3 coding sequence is TGTGCCAGCAGCTTGGACAGGGTCCTTTCTGCCTATGGCTACACCTTC. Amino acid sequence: CASSLDRVLSAYGYTF.

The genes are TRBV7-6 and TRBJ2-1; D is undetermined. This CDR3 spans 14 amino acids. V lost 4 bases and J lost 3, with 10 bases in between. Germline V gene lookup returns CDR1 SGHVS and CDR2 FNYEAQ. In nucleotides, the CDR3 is TGTGCCAGCAGCTCCACGGAGAGCTACAATGAGCAGTTCTTC. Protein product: CASSSTESYNEQFF.

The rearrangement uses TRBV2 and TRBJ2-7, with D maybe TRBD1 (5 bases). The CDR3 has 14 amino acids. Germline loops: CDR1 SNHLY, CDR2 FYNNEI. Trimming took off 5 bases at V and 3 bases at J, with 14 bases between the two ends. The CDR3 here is CASSRDGARYEQYF. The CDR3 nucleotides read TGTGCCAGCAGTCGAGATGGGGCTCGCTACGAGCAGTACTTC.

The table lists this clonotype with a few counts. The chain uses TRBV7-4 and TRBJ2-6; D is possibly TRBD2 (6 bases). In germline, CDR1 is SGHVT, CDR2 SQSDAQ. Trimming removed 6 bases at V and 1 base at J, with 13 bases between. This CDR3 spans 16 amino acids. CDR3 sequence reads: CASSGAGRSGANVLTF. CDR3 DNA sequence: TGTGCCAGCAGTGGAGCTGGGAGGTCTGGGGCCAACGTCCTGACTTTC.

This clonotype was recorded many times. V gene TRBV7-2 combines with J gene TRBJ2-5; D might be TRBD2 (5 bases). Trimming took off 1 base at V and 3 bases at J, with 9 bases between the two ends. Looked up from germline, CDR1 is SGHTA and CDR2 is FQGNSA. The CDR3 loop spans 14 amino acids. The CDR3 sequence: CASSLDGLKETQYF. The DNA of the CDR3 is TGTGCCAGCAGCTTAGACGGACTGAAAGAGACCCAGTACTTC. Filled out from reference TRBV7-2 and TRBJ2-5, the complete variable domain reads GAGVSQSPSNKVTEKGKDVELRCDPISGHTALYWYRQSLGQGLEFLIYFQGNSAPDKSGLPSDRFSAERTGGSVSTLTIQRTQQEDSAVYLCASSLDGLKETQYFGPGTRLLVL.

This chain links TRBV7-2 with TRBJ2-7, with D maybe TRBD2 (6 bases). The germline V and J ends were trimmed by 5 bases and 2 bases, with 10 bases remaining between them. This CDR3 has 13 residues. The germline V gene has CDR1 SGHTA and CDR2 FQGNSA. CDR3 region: CASSQLATYEQYF. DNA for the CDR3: TGTGCCAGCAGCCAACTAGCAACCTACGAGCAGTACTTC.